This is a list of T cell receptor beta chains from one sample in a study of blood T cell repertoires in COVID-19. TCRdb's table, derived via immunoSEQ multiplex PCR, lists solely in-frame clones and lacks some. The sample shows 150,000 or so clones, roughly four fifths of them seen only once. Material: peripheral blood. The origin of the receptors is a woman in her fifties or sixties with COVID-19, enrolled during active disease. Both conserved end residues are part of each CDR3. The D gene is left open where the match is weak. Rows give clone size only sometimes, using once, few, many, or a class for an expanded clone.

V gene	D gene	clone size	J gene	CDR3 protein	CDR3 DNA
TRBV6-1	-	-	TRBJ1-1	CASSEVDIADTEAFF	TGTGCCAGCAGTGAAGTGGACATCGCGGACACTGAAGCTTTCTTT
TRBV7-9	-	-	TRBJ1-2	CASREGGANYGYTF	TGTGCCAGCAGAGAAGGGGGGGCTAACTATGGCTACACCTTC
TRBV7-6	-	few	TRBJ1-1	CASSPTRGRAEAFF	TGTGCCAGCAGCCCGACCCGGGGGAGGGCTGAAGCTTTCTTT
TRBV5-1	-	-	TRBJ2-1	CASSQLMGRYNEQFF	TGCGCCAGCAGCCAACTTATGGGGCGATACAATGAGCAGTTCTTC
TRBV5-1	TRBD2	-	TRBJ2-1	CASSSLAGGPGSEQFF	TGCGCCAGCTCATCCCTAGCGGGGGGGCCTGGGAGTGAGCAGTTCTTC
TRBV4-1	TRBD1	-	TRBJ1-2	CASSQLPGQYYGYTF	TGCGCCAGCAGCCAACTCCCGGGACAGTACTATGGCTACACCTTC
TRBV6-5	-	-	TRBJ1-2	CASSQYGGTSLGYTF	TGTGCCAGCAGTCAATACGGGGGGACGTCGCTCGGCTACACCTTC
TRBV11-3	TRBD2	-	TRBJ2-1	CASSLGTGTSGYNEQFF	TGTGCCAGCAGCTTAGGGACCGGGACTAGCGGATACAATGAGCAGTTCTTC
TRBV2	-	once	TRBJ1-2	CASSVTSWQGNGYTF	TGTGCCAGCAGCGTAACCTCATGGCAGGGTAACGGCTACACCTTC
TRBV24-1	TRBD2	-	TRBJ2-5	CATSDPRGVGETQYF	TGTGCCACCAGTGACCCTCGGGGGGTGGGGGAGACCCAGTACTTC
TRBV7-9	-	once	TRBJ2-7	CASSFGQGPSKKQYF	TGTGCCAGCAGCTTCGGGCAGGGCCCCTCGAAGAAGCAGTACTTC
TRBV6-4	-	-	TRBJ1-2	CASSPGHSANYGYTF	TGTGCCAGCAGTCCGGGACATTCAGCTAACTATGGCTACACCTTC
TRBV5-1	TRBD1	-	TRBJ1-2	CASSLRRARGSSEGYTF	TGCGCCAGCAGCTTGCGGAGGGCCAGGGGGAGTTCGGAAGGCTACACCTTC
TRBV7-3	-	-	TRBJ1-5	CASSLTGGNNQPQHF	TGTGCCAGCAGCTTAACAGGGGGTAACAATCAGCCCCAGCATTTT
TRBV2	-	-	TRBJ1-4	CASSGARRNEKLFF	TGTGCCAGCAGTGGAGCACGGAGAAATGAAAAACTGTTTTTT
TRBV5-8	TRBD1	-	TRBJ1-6	CASSKWDRNSPLHF	TGTGCCAGCAGCAAATGGGACAGAAATTCACCCCTCCACTTT
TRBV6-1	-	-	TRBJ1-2	CASSEPPYRSQYNYGYTF	TGTGCCAGCAGTGAACCCCCGTACCGTTCACAGTATAACTATGGCTACACCTTC
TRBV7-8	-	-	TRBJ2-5	CASSSQPGHFQETQYF	TGTGCCAGCAGCTCACAACCAGGGCATTTCCAAGAGACCCAGTACTTC
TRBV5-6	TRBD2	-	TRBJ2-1	CASSLGLAGVSNEQFF	TGTGCCAGCAGCTTGGGACTAGCGGGAGTGTCAAATGAGCAGTTCTTC
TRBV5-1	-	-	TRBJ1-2	CASIQGPSGAGYTF	TGCGCCAGCATCCAAGGGCCTTCTGGGGCCGGCTACACCTTC
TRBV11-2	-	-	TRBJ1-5	CASSLAVNQPQHF	TGTGCCAGCAGCTTGGCAGTCAATCAGCCCCAGCATTTT
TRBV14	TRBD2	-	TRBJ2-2	CASSLRAGLSTGELFF	TGTGCCAGCAGCCTCCGAGCGGGGCTTAGTACCGGGGAGCTGTTTTTT
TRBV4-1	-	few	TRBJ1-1	CASSQDRVYTEAFF	TGCGCCAGCAGCCAAGATCGAGTTTACACTGAAGCTTTCTTT
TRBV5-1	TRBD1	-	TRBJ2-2	CASSGNRGFNTGELFF	TGCGCCAGCAGTGGTAACAGGGGCTTTAACACCGGGGAGCTGTTTTTT
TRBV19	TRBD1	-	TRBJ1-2	CASTGQNYGYTF	TGTGCCAGTACGGGACAGAACTATGGCTACACCTTC
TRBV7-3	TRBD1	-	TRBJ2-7	CASSLDRGGYEQYF	TGTGCCAGCAGCCTGGACAGGGGAGGCTACGAGCAGTACTTC
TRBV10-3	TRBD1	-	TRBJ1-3	CAISENRGSGNTIYF	TGTGCCATCAGTGAGAACAGGGGCTCTGGAAACACCATATATTTT
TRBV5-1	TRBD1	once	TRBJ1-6	CASSFGQGAALSNSPLHF	TGCGCCAGCAGCTTTGGCCAGGGGGCCGCTTTATCTAATTCACCCCTCCACTTT
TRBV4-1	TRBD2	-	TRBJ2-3	CASSQVRGGKDTQYF	TGCGCCAGCAGCCAAGTACGGGGGGGCAAAGATACGCAGTATTTT
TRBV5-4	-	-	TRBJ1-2	CASSLDGTQKGYGYTF	TGTGCCAGCAGCTTGGACGGGACACAAAAGGGCTATGGCTACACCTTC
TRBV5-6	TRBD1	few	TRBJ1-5	CASSPGTGSSNQPQHF	TGTGCCAGCAGCCCAGGGACAGGGAGTAGCAATCAGCCCCAGCATTTT
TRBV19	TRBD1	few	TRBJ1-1	CASTLQGANTEAFF	TGTGCCAGTACGCTACAGGGGGCAAACACTGAAGCTTTCTTT